This entry features one TCR beta chain sequence. Its antigen is as yet unknown. With 1 base clipped from V and 11 bases from J, the junction kept 16 bases outside the gene matches. The CDR3 spans 17 residues. Germline values: CDR1 SGHTA, CDR2 FQGNSA. This entry is derived from a study of breast tumors, draining lymph nodes, adjacent tissues. The study, taken as a whole, reports: Findings are consistent with lymph node origin and intratumoral expansion of most tumor T cells. Compared with lymph nodes, tumors were less diverse; compared with nontumor tissue, more.

TCRdb recomputed calls from the multiplex PCR reads with MiXCR, one row per CDR3 protein. The sample holds roughly 70,000 distinct CDR3 sequences; roughly 44% are singletons and the top ten take about 8%. The sequence was collected from a female donor with breast cancer. Some clones in this sample may be carry-over from other donors' samples. What was sequenced was breast tumor tissue. The chain joins TRBV7-2 to TRBJ2-1; 8 bases agree with TRBD1. The CDR3 here is CASSLGRIGQGANKQFF. The CDR3 DNA sequence: TGTGCCAGCAGCTTAGGTCGGATCGGACAGGGAGCTAATAAGCAGTTCTTC.